The present entry profiles one T cell receptor (beta chain) with its context. Its antigen remains unidentified. TCRdb processed the reads anew with MiXCR; each CDR3 protein has one entry. The sample has 700,000 to 950,000 distinct CDR3 sequences; approximately 32% are singletons. The CDR3 is 16 amino acids. Losses at the gene ends were 5 bases for V and 0 bases for J; bases not matched to a gene: 8. Looked up from germline, CDR1 is MNHNS and CDR2 is SASEGT. This entry belongs to a study of T cell repertoires in cytomegalovirus infection. Study information: Indicated by public TCR beta signatures were CMV infection and matching HLA type.

This clonotype was sampled from a human donor in good health (CMV status not recorded). Some clones in this sample may be carry-over from other donors' samples. The sequences come from cultured CD8+ T cells from PBMCs, collected from culture after CMV antigen stimulation. V usage is TRBV6-1 and J usage is TRBJ1-2; 8 nucleotides agree with TRBD1. CDR3: CASSPGTGQANYGYTF. CDR3 in DNA: TGTGCCAGCAGTCCCGGGACAGGACAAGCTAACTATGGCTACACCTTC.